Shown below are 23 T cell receptor beta chains from a single sample sequenced in a study of cytomegalovirus exposure and HLA in healthy donors. The PCR contained 60 Vbeta and 13 Jbeta primers. Using immunoSEQ multiplex PCR, the repertoire was profiled, and TCRdb retains in-frame clones only, with some absent. The table lists about 130,000 clones. The sample comprised PBMCs. The source is a man aged 40-50 years in good health and CMV-seronegative.

The chain couples TRBV4-1 to TRBJ2-5; D possibly corresponds to TRBD2 (5 bases). The V and J ends lost 1 base and 4 bases respectively, with 10 bases between them. The germline gives CDR1 MGHRA, CDR2 YSYEKL. CDR3 size: 14 residues. The CDR3: CASSQAFGVETQYF. For the CDR3, the DNA is TGCGCCAGCAGCCAAGCCTTCGGGGTAGAGACCCAGTACTTC.

The V call is TRBV7-6, the J call TRBJ1-1; a weak D match, TRBD1 (5 bases). The V end was cut by 1 base, the J end by 3 bases, with 12 bases between. This CDR3 is 15 amino acids long. CDR1 and CDR2 from the germline V gene are SGHVS and FNYEAQ. As DNA, the CDR3 is TGTGCCAGCAGCTTAGTCCCCAGGGAAGACACTGAAGCTTTCTTT. Amino acid sequence: CASSLVPREDTEAFF.

The chain has TRBV7-9 and TRBJ2-7; D not certain. Per germline, CDR1 SEHNR and CDR2 FQNEAQ (reference sequence). V was shortened by 1 base and J by 0 bases, with 10 bases between the two germline ends. This CDR3 has 15 residues. The CDR3 region is CASSLVAKPSYEQYF. DNA for the CDR3: TGTGCCAGCAGCTTAGTAGCTAAACCCTCCTACGAGCAGTACTTC.

The J gene is TRBJ1-2, the V gene TRBV5-1; D is perhaps TRBD1 (5 bases). Germline CDR1 reads SGHRS; CDR2 reads YFSETQ. This CDR3 has 18 amino acids. Trimming removed 4 bases from V and 2 bases from J, with 24 bases in between. This CDR3 is CASSREGPTGVLNYGYTF. CDR3 DNA: TGCGCCAGCAGCCGGGAAGGGCCCACGGGGGTTCTCAACTATGGCTACACCTTC.

The chain links TRBV6-5 to TRBJ1-4; tentative D call: TRBD1 (5 bases). Trimming pared 3 bases from V and 0 bases from J, leaving 11 bases between. Germline V CDR1 and CDR2: MNHEY, SVGAGI. CDR3 size: 16 residues. The CDR3 nucleotides are TGTGCCAGCAGTTATGGCGGGGCTGCAACTAATGAAAAACTGTTTTTT. This translates into CASSYGGAATNEKLFF.

The rearrangement joins TRBV29-1 to TRBJ2-5; 10 bases align to TRBD2. J lost 6 bases, V lost 6 bases, and 10 bases had no gene match. The CDR3 is made up of 14 amino acids. The germline gives CDR1 SQVTM, CDR2 ANQGSEA. Written as DNA, the CDR3 is TGCAGCGTGACCGGGACTAGCGTGGGGCAGACCCAGTACTTC. It encodes CSVTGTSVGQTQYF.

The chain recombines TRBV12-1 with TRBJ1-3; no DNA check was done on the table's D call, TRBD1. TRBV12-1 has pseudogene status. This CDR3 region has 15 residues. CDR3 sequence reads: CASSSGDRAGNTIYF. The CDR3 DNA is TGTGCCAGCAGCTCCGGGGACAGGGCTGGAAACACCATATATTTT.

The chain is built from TRBV27 and TRBJ2-7, with TRBD2 identical over 7 bases. The V segment lost 3 bases and the J segment 2 bases; nucleotides outside the gene matches: 7. Germline V gene data show CDR1 as MNHEY and CDR2 as SMNVEV (reference sequence). This CDR3 spans 15 amino acids. CDR3: CASSLRREIPYEQYF. CDR3 in DNA: TGTGCCAGCAGTTTGAGGCGGGAGATCCCCTACGAGCAGTACTTC.

CDR3 residues: CAWGTFSYEQYF. In DNA form, the CDR3 reads TGTGCCTGGGGGACTTTCTCCTACGAGCAGTACTTC. V usage is TRBV30 and J usage is TRBJ2-7; possible D gene TRBD2, 6 bases. V lost 5 bases and J lost 0, with 8 bases in between. Germline assignment: CDR1 GTSNPN and CDR2 SVGIG (reference sequence). CDR3 size: 12 residues.

V usage is TRBV5-1 and J usage is TRBJ1-1, with 12 bases fitting TRBD1. CDR1 SGHRS and CDR2 YFSETQ come from the germline V gene. V shed 4 bases and J 10 bases; nucleotides not matched to a gene: 8. This CDR3 contains 14 residues. The CDR3 nucleotides are TGCGCCAGCAGCCCTTGGGGACAGGGGGCGCGAGCTTTCTTT. The encoded protein is CASSPWGQGARAFF.

The rearrangement links TRBV7-2 to TRBJ2-2; perhaps TRBD2 as D (6 bases). Germline assignment: CDR1 SGHTA and CDR2 FQGNSA. This CDR3 spans 16 amino acids. V was clipped by 2 bases and J by 3 bases, with 13 bases between them. The CDR3 nucleotides are TGTGCCAGCAGCTTATGGGGTAGCGGATACACCGGGGAGCTGTTTTTT. Protein sequence: CASSLWGSGYTGELFF.

This sequence joins TRBV30 and TRBJ2-2; 9 bases are a match to TRBD1. The V gene's germline CDR1 is GTSNPN and CDR2 SVGIG (reference sequence). The V and J ends lost 4 bases and 4 bases, in that order; junction bases with no gene match: 7. The CDR3 is 15 residues long. CDR3 nucleotide sequence: TGTGCCTGGATGCGCGGGACAGGGATCACCGGGGAGCTGTTTTTT. This sequence encodes CAWMRGTGITGELFF.

The chain recombines TRBV5-1 with TRBJ2-7; D is unclear. From germline, CDR1 is SGHRS and CDR2 YFSETQ. The germline V and J ends were trimmed by 0 bases and 2 bases, with 6 bases remaining between them. This CDR3 is built from 13 residues. CDR3 DNA sequence: TGCGCCAGCAGCTTGGTCAGCGCCTACGAGCAGTACTTC. Its translation: CASSLVSAYEQYF. The full variable domain, rest sourced from reference TRBV5-1 and TRBJ2-7, is KAGVTQTPRYLIKTRGQQVTLSCSPISGHRSVSWYQQTPGQGLQFLFEYFSETQRNKGNFPGRFSGRQFSNSRSEMNVSTLELGDSALYLCASSLVSAYEQYFGPGTRLTVT.

This sequence joins TRBV28 and TRBJ2-1; 9 bases fit TRBD2. This CDR3 comprises 16 residues. Germline CDR1 and CDR2: MDHEN and SYDVKM. The V and J ends lost 3 bases and 8 bases, in that order; junction bases with no gene match: 11. This CDR3 reads CASSLTSGTIVDEQFF. The CDR3 nucleotides are TGTGCCAGCAGTTTGACTAGCGGAACCATCGTCGATGAGCAGTTCTTC.

This chain connects TRBV6-1 to TRBJ2-7; 11 bases align to TRBD2. The CDR3 has 15 residues. Per the germline V gene, CDR1 is MNHNS and CDR2 is SASEGT. Trimming removed 5 bases from V and 2 bases from J; junction bases left unmatched: 5. CDR3 DNA sequence: TGTGCCAGCAGTCATACTAGCGGGAGCCCCTACGAGCAGTACTTC. This gives the protein CASSHTSGSPYEQYF.

The genes are TRBV7-8 and TRBJ2-3; the match to TRBD2 covers 10 bases. Germline V CDR1 and CDR2: SGHVS, FQNEAQ. CDR3 length equals 16 residues. Losses at the gene ends were 2 bases for V and 2 bases for J; bases not matched to a gene: 4. The CDR3 protein is CASSLTSGRATDTQYF. In nucleotides, the CDR3 is TGTGCCAGCAGCTTAACCAGCGGGAGGGCCACAGATACGCAGTATTTT.

J is TRBJ2-1 and V is TRBV10-1; D is uncertain. V was cut by 1 base and J by 2 bases, with 9 bases left in between. The CDR3 spans 15 residues. CDR1 WNHNN and CDR2 SYGVQD come from the germline V gene (reference sequence). The CDR3 loop is CASSEYLTPYNEQFF. The CDR3 DNA sequence: TGCGCCAGCAGTGAGTATTTGACTCCCTACAATGAGCAGTTCTTC.

The chain combines TRBV19 with TRBJ1-2; 11 bases agree with TRBD1. CDR3 size: 13 residues. Germline CDR1 LNHDA, CDR2 SQIVND (reference sequence). V trimming: 6 bases; J trimming: 6 bases; junction bases outside the gene matches: 3. The DNA of the CDR3 is TGTGCCAGTAGGGACAGGGGGCGGGATGGCTACACCTTC. This encodes CASRDRGRDGYTF.

The V call is TRBV10-3, the J call TRBJ2-5; 7 nucleotides align to TRBD1. V dropped 3 bases and J dropped 4; count of bases not matched to a gene: 8. In germline, CDR1 is ENHRY, CDR2 SYGVKD. The CDR3 totals 15 residues. Here the CDR3 reads CAISDSRDSVETQYF. CDR3 DNA: TGTGCCATCAGTGACTCCCGGGACAGTGTAGAGACCCAGTACTTC.

As for this clone: Distinct nucleotide sequences in the sample also encode this CDR3. This chain joins TRBV10-3 and TRBJ1-5, with 9 nucleotides matching TRBD1. V gave up 9 bases and J gave up 6 bases; unmatched junction bases: 6. CDR3 length equals 13 residues. Germline CDR1 is ENHRY and CDR2 is SYGVKD. CDR3 DNA: TGTGCCATTGGCACAGGGGGCCTTCAGCCCCAGCATTTT. Translated: CAIGTGGLQPQHF.

The chain joins TRBV11-3 to TRBJ2-1; D is undetermined. CDR1 and CDR2 (germline): SGHNT, YENEEA. CDR3 length equals 16 residues. The germline V and J ends were trimmed by 1 base and 2 bases, with 12 bases remaining between them. The CDR3 DNA follows: TGTGCCAGCAGCTTAGCCCCCACTCTAGCCTACAATGAGCAGTTCTTC. The encoded protein is CASSLAPTLAYNEQFF.

The V gene is TRBV11-3, the J gene TRBJ2-3; TRBD2 aligns across 8 bases. CDR1 SGHNT and CDR2 YENEEA come from the germline V gene. The CDR3 loop spans 17 amino acids. V trimming: 6 bases; J trimming: 2 bases; junction bases outside the gene matches: 13. The CDR3 DNA sequence: TGTGCCAGCAGAATAATCTCGGGACTAGGAGTCACAGATACGCAGTATTTT. Residues: CASRIISGLGVTDTQYF.

CDR3 in amino acids: CAISEGDRGSNTEAFF. For the CDR3, the DNA is TGTGCCATCAGTGAGGGGGACAGGGGTTCGAACACTGAAGCTTTCTTT. J is TRBJ1-1 and V is TRBV10-3, with 10 bases matching TRBD1. V gave up 2 bases and J gave up 1 base; unmatched junction bases: 4. There are 16 residues in the CDR3. CDR1 is ENHRY, CDR2 SYGVKD, per germline.